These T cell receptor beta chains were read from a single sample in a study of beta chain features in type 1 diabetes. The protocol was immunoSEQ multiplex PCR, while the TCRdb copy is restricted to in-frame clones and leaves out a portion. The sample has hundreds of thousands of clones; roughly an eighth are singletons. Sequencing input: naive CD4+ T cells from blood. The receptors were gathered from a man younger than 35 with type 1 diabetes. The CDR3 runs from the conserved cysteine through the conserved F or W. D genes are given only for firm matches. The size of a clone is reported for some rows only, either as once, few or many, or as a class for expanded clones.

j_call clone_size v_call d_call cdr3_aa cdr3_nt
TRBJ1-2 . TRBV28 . CASSLTGDYGYTF TGTGCCAGCAGTCTGACAGGAGACTATGGCTACACCTTC
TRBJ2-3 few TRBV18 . CASSPSMGPTDTQYF TGTGCCAGCTCACCTAGTATGGGGCCCACAGATACGCAGTATTTT
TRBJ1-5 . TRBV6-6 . CASRSGEQPQHF TGTGCCAGCAGGTCGGGGGAACAGCCCCAGCATTTT
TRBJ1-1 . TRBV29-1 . CSVKQGFAEAFF TGCAGCGTCAAACAGGGTTTCGCTGAAGCTTTCTTT
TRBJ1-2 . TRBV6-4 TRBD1 CASSGDRSSGYTF TGTGCCAGCAGCGGGGACAGGTCGAGTGGCTACACCTTC
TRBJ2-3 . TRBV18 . CASSPLVTDTQYF TGTGCCAGCTCACCATTGGTCACAGATACGCAGTATTTT
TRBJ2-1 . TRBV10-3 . CAISESGSSYNEQFF TGTGCCATCAGTGAATCAGGGAGCTCCTACAATGAGCAGTTCTTC
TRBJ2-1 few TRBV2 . CASSTDIYNEQFF TGTGCCAGCAGTACCGACATTTACAATGAGCAGTTCTTC
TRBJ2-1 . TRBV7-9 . CASSPRLGTGTYNEQFF TGTGCCAGCAGCCCGCGCTTAGGAACGGGGACCTACAATGAGCAGTTCTTC
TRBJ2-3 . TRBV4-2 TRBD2 CASSQAGLVFADTQYF TGTGCCAGCAGCCAGGCCGGACTAGTCTTCGCAGATACGCAGTATTTT
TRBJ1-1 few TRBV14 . CASSQPTNYEAFF TGTGCCAGCAGCCAACCGACAAACTATGAAGCTTTCTTT
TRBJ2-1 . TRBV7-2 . CASSLGGGPYNEQFF TGTGCCAGCAGCTTGGGGGGCGGGCCCTACAATGAGCAGTTCTTC
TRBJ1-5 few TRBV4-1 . CASSQESGDQPQHF TGCGCCAGCAGCCAAGAATCCGGTGATCAGCCCCAGCATTTT
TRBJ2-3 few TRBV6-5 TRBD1 CASSQRTGGTDTQYF TGTGCCAGCAGTCAACGGACAGGGGGCACAGATACGCAGTATTTT
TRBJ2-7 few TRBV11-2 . CASSSLGYEQYF TGTGCCAGCAGTTCTTTAGGGTACGAGCAGTACTTC
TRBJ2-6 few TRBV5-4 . CASSFNRGSGANVLTF TGTGCCAGCAGCTTCAATAGGGGAAGTGGGGCCAACGTCCTGACTTTC
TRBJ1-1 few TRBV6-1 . CASSEWFPEAFF TGTGCCAGCAGTGAATGGTTCCCCGAAGCTTTCTTT
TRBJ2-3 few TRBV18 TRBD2 CASSAGLAGGTDTQYF TGTGCCAGCTCAGCTGGACTAGCGGGAGGCACAGATACGCAGTATTTT
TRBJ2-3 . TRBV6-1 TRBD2 CAIASGPPTDTQYF TGTGCCATCGCTAGCGGCCCTCCCACAGATACGCAGTATTTT
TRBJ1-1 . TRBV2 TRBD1 CASSARGLTEAFF TGTGCCAGCAGTGCCAGGGGGCTGACTGAAGCTTTCTTT
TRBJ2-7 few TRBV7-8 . CASRKGTAGYEQYF TGTGCCAGCAGAAAAGGGACCGCGGGGTACGAGCAGTACTTC
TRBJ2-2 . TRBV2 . CASVRSYTGELFF TGTGCCAGTGTTCGGAGTTACACCGGGGAGCTGTTTTTT
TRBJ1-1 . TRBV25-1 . CASSELSGRHTEAFF TGTGCCAGCAGTGAACTATCGGGCCGGCACACTGAAGCTTTCTTT
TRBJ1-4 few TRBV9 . CASSVNTGTNEKLFF TGTGCCAGCAGCGTAAACACCGGCACTAATGAAAAACTGTTTTTT
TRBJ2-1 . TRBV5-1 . CASSLAGGNEQFF TGCGCCAGCAGCTTGGCCGGTGGAAATGAGCAGTTCTTC
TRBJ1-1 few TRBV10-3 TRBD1 CATSPAEGMGQGYTEAFF TGTGCCACCTCCCCAGCTGAGGGAATGGGACAGGGGTACACTGAAGCTTTCTTT
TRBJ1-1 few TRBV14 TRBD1 CASSSSPGTGNTEAFF TGTGCCAGCAGCTCCAGCCCCGGGACAGGCAACACTGAAGCTTTCTTT
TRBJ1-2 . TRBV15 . CATEQGLGRLDGYTF TGTGCCACCGAACAGGGACTGGGGAGGCTTGATGGCTACACCTTC
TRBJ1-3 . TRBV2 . CASSARAGTIYF TGTGCCAGCAGTGCCCGTGCCGGCACCATATATTTT
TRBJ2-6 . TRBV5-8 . CASSAGANVLTF TGTGCCAGCTCGGCTGGGGCCAACGTCCTGACTTTC
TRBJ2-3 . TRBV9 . CARSVKGGAEGTDTQYF TGTGCCCGCAGCGTAAAGGGGGGGGCCGAAGGCACAGATACGCAGTATTTT
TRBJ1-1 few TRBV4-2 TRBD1 CASSFQGDSNTEAFF TGTGCCAGCAGCTTCCAGGGGGACTCGAACACTGAAGCTTTCTTT
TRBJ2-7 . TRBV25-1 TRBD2 CASSEGSKAGVDEQYF TGTGCCAGCAGTGAAGGTAGTAAAGCGGGAGTGGACGAGCAGTACTTC
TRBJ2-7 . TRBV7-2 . CASSLNAGGNTYEQYF TGTGCCAGCAGCTTAAATGCGGGCGGCAACACCTACGAGCAGTACTTC
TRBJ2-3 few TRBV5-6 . CASSLQGLTADTQYF TGTGCCAGCTCACTACAGGGACTTACCGCAGATACGCAGTATTTT
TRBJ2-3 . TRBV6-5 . CASTRTGTDTQYF TGTGCCAGCACTCGGACTGGCACAGATACGCAGTATTTT
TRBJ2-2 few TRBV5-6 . CASRKGGPNTGELFF TGTGCCAGCAGAAAAGGGGGACCGAACACCGGGGAGCTGTTTTTT